The text below deals with one T cell receptor beta chain. Its antigen is not known. This CDR3 is built from 16 residues. Germline-derived CDR1 and CDR2 are LNHDA and SQIVND (reference sequence). V shed 5 bases and J 4 bases; nucleotides not matched to a gene: 11. The PCR had 60 Vbeta and 13 Jbeta primers. Libraries were prepared by immunoSEQ multiplex PCR; TCRdb keeps only in-frame clonotypes and omits some of them. This table has roughly 180,000 clones, just under 80% appearing once. The data belong to a study of cytomegalovirus exposure and HLA in healthy donors. Study conclusions and caveats: CMV serostatus was the only recorded immune exposure for donors.

The material sequenced was PBMCs. This TCR came from a female donor in good health and CMV-seronegative. The V gene is TRBV19, the J gene TRBJ2-7, with TRBD1 identical over 10 bases. The CDR3 is CASSFEGTGATYEQYF. In DNA form, the CDR3 reads TGTGCCAGTAGTTTCGAGGGGACAGGGGCTACATACGAGCAGTACTTC.